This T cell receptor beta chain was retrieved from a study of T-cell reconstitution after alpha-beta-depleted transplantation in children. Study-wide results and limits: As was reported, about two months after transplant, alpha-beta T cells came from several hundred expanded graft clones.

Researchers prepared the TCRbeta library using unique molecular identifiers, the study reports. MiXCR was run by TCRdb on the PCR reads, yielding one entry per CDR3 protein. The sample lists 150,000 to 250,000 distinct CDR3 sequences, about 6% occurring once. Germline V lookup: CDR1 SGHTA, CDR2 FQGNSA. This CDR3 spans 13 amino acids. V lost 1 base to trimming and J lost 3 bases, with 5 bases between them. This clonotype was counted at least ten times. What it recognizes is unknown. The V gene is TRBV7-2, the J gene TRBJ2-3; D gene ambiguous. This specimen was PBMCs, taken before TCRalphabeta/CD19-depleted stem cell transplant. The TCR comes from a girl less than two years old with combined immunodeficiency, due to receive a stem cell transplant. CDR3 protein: CASSLGATDTQYF. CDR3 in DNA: TGTGCCAGCAGCTTAGGGGCTACAGATACGCAGTATTTT.